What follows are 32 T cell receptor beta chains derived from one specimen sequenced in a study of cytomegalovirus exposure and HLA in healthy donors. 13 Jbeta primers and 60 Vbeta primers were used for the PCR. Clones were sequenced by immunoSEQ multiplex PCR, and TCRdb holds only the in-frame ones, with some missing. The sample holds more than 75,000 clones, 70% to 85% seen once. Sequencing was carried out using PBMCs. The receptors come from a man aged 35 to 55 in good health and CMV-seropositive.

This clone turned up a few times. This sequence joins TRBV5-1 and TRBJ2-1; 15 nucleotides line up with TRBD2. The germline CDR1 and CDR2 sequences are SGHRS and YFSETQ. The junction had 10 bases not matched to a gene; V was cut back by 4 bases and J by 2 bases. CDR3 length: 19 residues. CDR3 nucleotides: TGCGCCAGCAGCAGTCCGGGACTAGCGGGGGGCGTGGCCTACAATGAGCAGTTCTTC. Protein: CASSSPGLAGGVAYNEQFF.

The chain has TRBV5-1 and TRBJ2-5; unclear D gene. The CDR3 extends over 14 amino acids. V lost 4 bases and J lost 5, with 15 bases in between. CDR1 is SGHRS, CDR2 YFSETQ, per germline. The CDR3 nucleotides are TGCGCCAGCAGCCCCTCGCGCCCCGGGGAGACCCAGTACTTC. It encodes CASSPSRPGETQYF.

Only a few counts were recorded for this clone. The CDR3 protein is CASSLKRASGNQPQHF. The CDR3, as DNA: TGTGCCAGCAGCCTAAAACGAGCATCGGGGAATCAGCCCCAGCATTTT. The chain recombines TRBV7-8 with TRBJ1-5, with D unclear. Trimming pared 5 bases from V and 4 bases from J, leaving 18 bases between. The CDR3 covers 16 residues. The germline V gene encodes CDR1 SGHVS and CDR2 FQNEAQ.

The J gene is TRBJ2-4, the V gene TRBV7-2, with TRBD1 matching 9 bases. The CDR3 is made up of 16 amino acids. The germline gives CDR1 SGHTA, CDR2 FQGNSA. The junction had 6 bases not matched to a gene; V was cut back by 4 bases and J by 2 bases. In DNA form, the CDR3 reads TGTGCCAGCAGCTCCGGGACAGGGTTTACCAAAAACATTCAGTACTTC. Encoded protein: CASSSGTGFTKNIQYF.

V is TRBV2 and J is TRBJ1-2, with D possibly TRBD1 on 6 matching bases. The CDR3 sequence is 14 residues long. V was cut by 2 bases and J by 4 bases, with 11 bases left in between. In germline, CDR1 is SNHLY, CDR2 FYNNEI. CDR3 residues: CASSERAGVYGYTF. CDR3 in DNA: TGTGCCAGCAGTGAACGGGCAGGGGTCTATGGCTACACCTTC.

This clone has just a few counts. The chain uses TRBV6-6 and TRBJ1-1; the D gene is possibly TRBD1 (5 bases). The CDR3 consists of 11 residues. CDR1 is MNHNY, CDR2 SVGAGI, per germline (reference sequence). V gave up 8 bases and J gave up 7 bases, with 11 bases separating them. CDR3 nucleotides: TGTGCCAGCTGGTGGGGGGTTGAAGCTTTCTTT. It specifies CASWWGVEAFF.

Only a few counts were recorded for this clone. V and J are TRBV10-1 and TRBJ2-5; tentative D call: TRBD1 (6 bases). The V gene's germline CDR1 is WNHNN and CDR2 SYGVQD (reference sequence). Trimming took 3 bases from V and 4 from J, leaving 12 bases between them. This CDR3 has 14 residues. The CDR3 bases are TGCGCCAGCAGTGAAGGGCAGGGGAGAGAGACCCAGTACTTC. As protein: CASSEGQGRETQYF.

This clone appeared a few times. CDR3 residues: CASSPGASGRNYEQYF. The CDR3, as DNA: TGTGCCAGCAGCCCTGGTGCTAGCGGGAGGAACTACGAGCAGTACTTC. The V gene is TRBV11-1, the J gene TRBJ2-7; 11 positions agree with TRBD2. Germline values: CDR1 SGHAT, CDR2 FQDESV (reference sequence). The CDR3 runs 16 residues. J gave up 3 bases and V 5 bases, and 9 bases lay outside the gene matches.

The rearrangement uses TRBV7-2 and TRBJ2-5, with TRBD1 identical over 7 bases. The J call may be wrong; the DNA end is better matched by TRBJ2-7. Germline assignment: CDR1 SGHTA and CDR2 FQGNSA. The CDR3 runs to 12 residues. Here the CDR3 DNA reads TGTGCCAGCAGCGACAGGGCTGGCGAGCAGTACTTC. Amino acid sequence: CASSDRAGEQYF.

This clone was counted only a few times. The CDR3 DNA sequence: TGTGCCATCAGAGCTATGAACACTGAAGCTTTCTTT. It specifies CAIRAMNTEAFF. The genes are TRBV10-3 and TRBJ1-1; no clear D. V was pared by 6 bases and J by 0 bases, with 5 bases between. The CDR3 spans 12 residues. Per germline, CDR1 ENHRY and CDR2 SYGVKD.

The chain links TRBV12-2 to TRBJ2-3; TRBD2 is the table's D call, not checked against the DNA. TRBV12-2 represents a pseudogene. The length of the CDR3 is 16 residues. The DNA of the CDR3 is TGTGCAAGTCGCAGGGGGGGGGCCTCGGGCACAGATACGCAGTATTTT. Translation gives CASRRGGASGTDTQYF.

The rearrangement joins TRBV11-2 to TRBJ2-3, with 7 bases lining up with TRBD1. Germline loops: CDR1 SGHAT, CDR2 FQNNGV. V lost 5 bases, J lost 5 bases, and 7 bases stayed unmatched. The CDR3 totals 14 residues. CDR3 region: CASSRDRDGDTQYF. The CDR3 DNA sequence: TGTGCCAGCAGCCGAGACAGGGACGGAGATACGCAGTATTTT.

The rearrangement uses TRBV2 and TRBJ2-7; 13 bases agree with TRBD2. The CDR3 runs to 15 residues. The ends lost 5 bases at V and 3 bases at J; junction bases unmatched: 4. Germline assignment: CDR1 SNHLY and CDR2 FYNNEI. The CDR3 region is CASSPRTSGSYEQYF. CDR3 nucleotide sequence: TGTGCCAGCAGTCCCCGGACTAGCGGGAGCTACGAGCAGTACTTC.

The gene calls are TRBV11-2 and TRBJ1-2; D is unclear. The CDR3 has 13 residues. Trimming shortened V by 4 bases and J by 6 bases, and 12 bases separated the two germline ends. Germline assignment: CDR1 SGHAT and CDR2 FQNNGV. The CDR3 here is CASSSTFLDGYTF. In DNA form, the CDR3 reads TGTGCCAGCAGCTCAACCTTCTTAGATGGCTACACCTTC. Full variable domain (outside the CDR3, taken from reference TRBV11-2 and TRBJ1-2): EAGVAQSPRYKIIEKRQSVAFWCNPISGHATLYWYQQILGQGPKLLIQFQNNGVVDDSQLPKDRFSAERLKGVDSTLKIQPAKLEDSAVYLCASSSTFLDGYTFGSGTRLTVV.

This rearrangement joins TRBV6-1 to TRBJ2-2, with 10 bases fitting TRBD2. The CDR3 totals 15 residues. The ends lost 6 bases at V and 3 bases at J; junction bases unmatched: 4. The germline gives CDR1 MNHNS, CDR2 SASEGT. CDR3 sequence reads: CASRLAGVDTGELFF. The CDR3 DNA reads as TGTGCCAGCAGGCTAGCGGGAGTCGACACCGGGGAGCTGTTTTTT.

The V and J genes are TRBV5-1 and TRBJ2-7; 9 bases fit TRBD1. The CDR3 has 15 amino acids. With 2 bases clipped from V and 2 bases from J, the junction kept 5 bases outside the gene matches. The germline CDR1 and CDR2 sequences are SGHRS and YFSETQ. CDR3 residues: CASSFPGQGPYEQYF. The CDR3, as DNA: TGCGCCAGCAGCTTTCCGGGACAGGGACCCTACGAGCAGTACTTC.

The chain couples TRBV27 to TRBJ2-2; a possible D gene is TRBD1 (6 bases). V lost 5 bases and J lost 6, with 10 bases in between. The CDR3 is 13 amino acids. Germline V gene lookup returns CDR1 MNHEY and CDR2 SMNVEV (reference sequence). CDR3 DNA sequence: TGTGCCAGCAGTCCGACAGGTTCCGGGGAGCTGTTTTTT. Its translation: CASSPTGSGELFF.

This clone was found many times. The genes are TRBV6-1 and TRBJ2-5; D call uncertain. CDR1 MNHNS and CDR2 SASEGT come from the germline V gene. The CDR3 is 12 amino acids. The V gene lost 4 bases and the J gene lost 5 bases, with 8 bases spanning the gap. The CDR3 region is CASSAYRETQYF. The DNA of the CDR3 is TGTGCCAGCAGTGCATATCGGGAGACCCAGTACTTC.

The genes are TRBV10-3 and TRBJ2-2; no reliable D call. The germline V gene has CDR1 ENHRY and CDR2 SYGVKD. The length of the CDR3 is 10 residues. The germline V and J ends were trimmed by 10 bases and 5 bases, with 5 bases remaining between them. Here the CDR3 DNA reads TGTGCCACCCCGACCGGGGAGCTGTTTTTT. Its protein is CATPTGELFF.

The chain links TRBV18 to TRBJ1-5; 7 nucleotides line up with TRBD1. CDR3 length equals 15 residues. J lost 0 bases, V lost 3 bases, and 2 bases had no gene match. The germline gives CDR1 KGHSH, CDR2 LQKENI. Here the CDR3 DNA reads TGTGCCAGCTCACCGGGACAGAATAGCAATCAGCCCCAGCATTTT. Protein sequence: CASSPGQNSNQPQHF.

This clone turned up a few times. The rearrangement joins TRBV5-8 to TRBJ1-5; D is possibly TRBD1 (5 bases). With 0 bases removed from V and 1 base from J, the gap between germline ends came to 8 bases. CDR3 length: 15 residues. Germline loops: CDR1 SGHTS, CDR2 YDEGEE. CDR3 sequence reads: CASSLAGWSNQPQHF. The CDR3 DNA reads TGTGCCAGCAGCTTGGCAGGGTGGAGCAATCAGCCCCAGCATTTT.

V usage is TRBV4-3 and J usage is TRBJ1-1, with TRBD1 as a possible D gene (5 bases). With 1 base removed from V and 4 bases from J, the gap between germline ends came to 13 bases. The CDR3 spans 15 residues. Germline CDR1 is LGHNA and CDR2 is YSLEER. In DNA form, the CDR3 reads TGCGCCAGCAGCCAAGGGGCGGGGGGTAGCACTGAAGCTTTCTTT. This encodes CASSQGAGGSTEAFF.

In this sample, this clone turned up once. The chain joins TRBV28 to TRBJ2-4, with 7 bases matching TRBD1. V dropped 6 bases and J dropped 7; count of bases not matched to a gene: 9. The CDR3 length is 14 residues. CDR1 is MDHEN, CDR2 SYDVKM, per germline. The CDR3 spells CASSQGGRGNIQYF. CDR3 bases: TGTGCCAGCAGCCAAGGGGGCAGGGGTAACATTCAGTACTTC.

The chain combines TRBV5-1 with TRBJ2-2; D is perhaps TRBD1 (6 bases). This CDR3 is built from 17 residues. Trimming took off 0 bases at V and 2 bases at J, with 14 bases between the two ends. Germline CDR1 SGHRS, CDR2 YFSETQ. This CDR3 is CASSLAGNRVNTGELFF. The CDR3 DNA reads TGCGCCAGCAGCTTGGCCGGTAACAGGGTTAACACCGGGGAGCTGTTTTTT.

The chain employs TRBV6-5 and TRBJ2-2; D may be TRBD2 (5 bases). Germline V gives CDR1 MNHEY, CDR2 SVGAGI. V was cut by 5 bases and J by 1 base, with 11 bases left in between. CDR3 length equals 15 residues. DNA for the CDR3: TGTGCCAGCAGTACCCCCGGACTGAACACCGGGGAGCTGTTTTTT. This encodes CASSTPGLNTGELFF.

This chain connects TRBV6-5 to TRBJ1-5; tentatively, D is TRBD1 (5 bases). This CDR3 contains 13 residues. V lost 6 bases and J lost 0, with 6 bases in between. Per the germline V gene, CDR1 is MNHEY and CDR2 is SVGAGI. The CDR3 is CASRDNSNQPQHF. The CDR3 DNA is TGTGCCAGCAGGGACAATAGCAATCAGCCCCAGCATTTT.

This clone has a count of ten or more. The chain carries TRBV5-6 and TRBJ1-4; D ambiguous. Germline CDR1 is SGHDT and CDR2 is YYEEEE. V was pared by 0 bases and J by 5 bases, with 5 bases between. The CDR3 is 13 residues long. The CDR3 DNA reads TGTGCCAGCAGCTTGGGACAAAATGAAAAACTGTTTTTT. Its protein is CASSLGQNEKLFF.

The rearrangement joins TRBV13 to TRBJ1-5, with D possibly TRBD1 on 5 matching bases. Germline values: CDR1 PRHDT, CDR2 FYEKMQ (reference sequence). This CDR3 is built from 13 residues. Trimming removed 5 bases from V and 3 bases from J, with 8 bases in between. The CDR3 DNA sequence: TGTGCCAGCAGCCGGGGGGACAATCAGCCCCAGCATTTT. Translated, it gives CASSRGDNQPQHF.

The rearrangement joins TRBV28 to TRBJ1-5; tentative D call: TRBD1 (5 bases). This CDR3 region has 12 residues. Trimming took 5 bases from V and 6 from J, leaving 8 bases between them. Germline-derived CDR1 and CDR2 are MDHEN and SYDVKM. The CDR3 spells CASSMGGQPQHF. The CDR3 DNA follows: TGTGCCAGCAGTATGGGGGGTCAGCCCCAGCATTTT.

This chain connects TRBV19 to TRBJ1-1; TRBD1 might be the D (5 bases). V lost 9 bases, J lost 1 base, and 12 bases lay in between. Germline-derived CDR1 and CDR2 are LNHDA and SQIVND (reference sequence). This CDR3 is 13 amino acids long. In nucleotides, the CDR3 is TGTGCCAGCCCGGGGACTTCGAACACTGAAGCTTTCTTT. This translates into CASPGTSNTEAFF.

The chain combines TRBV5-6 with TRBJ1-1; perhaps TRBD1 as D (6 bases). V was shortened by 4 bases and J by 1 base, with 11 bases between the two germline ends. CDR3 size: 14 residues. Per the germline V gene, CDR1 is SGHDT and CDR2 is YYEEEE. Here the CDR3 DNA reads TGTGCCAGCAGCCGTCTGACAGGGAACACTGAAGCTTTCTTT. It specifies CASSRLTGNTEAFF.

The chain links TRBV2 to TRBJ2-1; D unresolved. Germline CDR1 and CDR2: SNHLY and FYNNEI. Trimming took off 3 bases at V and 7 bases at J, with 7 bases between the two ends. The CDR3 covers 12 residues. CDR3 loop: CASSDRRNEQFF. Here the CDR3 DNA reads TGTGCCAGCAGTGACAGAAGAAATGAGCAGTTCTTC. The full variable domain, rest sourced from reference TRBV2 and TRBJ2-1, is EPEVTQTPSHQVTQMGQEVILRCVPISNHLYFYWYRQILGQKVEFLVSFYNNEISEKSEIFDDQFSVERPDGSNFTLKIRSTKLEDSAMYFCASSDRRNEQFFGPGTRLTVL.